This T cell receptor (beta chain) was profiled in a study of blood T cell repertoires in COVID-19. Germline V gene sequence: CDR1 ENHRY, CDR2 SYGVKD. V lost 6 bases, J lost 0 bases, and 10 bases lay in between. The CDR3 is made up of 14 amino acids. In the original processing: Reference gene primer amplification yielded estimated nucleated cell counts. Some clones are missing from TCRdb's copy, which holds only in-frame ones; the method was immunoSEQ multiplex PCR. The D gene and trimming were derived from the DNA, and the V and J assignments and clone size from that table. Here the sample spans over 35,000 clones, about nine tenths being singletons.

This receptor was taken from a man aged 70-80 years with active COVID-19. The sequenced sample was peripheral blood. The chain employs TRBV10-3 and TRBJ2-3; maybe TRBD2 (6 bases). CDR3 protein: CAISGGASTDTQYF. The CDR3 DNA follows: TGTGCCATCAGCGGAGGGGCAAGCACAGATACGCAGTATTTT.